This TCR beta chain was sequenced during a study of CD8+ T cells in alopecia areata. Study-level findings and limits: More clonal than normal scalp was lesional scalp, particularly alopecia totalis/universalis. Scalp sequencing also captures normal skin's resident alphabeta T cells. Between patients, shared TCR sequences were less clear than in mice. This was possibly due in part to HLA diversity in the patient population.

As to this clone: The antigen remains unidentified.

Extraction of RNA preceded its reverse transcription into cDNA, which served as the sequencing template. The table came from immunoSEQ multiplex PCR; TCRdb's copy has only in-frame clones and leaves some out. Here the sample spans about 200,000 clones, approximately 60% being singletons. The sequence came from a human donor in good health. The sequenced sample consisted of CD8+ T cells sorted from blood.

CDR3 nucleotides: TGTGCCAGCTCACCATCGGGACAGGGGGACGAGCAGTACTTC. Its protein product is CASSPSGQGDEQYF. The chain couples TRBV18 to TRBJ2-7, with 11 nucleotides matching TRBD1. With V trimmed by 2 bases and J by 5 bases, 2 bases remained unmatched. Germline V lookup: CDR1 KGHSH, CDR2 LQKENI. This CDR3 is built from 14 residues.